This T cell receptor beta chain was captured by sequencing in a study of neurological immune-mediated disorders. A 10-nucleotide random UMI tagged transcripts in template-switch 5'RACE cDNA synthesis. TCRdb re-analysed the 5' RACE reads in MiXCR, keeping a single row per CDR3 protein. Seen here are about 79,000 distinct CDR3 sequences, around 14% observed once, and the top ten hold more than 6%. Study-level results: HTLV-1-associated myelopathy ranked highest for TCR clonal expansion and multiple sclerosis lowest, beneath healthy controls.

Looked up from germline, CDR1 is MNHNY and CDR2 is SVGAGI (reference sequence). Trimming removed 4 bases from V and 11 bases from J; junction bases left unmatched: 6. The CDR3 length is 12 residues. This clonotype was detected only a few times. Its cognate antigen is unknown. Sequencing was done on a sample of PBMCs. The sequence was obtained from a woman in her forties or fifties in good health. The V call is TRBV6-6, the J call TRBJ2-3, with 7 bases lining up with TRBD1. Here the CDR3 DNA reads TGTGCCAGCAGTTTAACGACAGGGTTGCAGTATTTT. Residues: CASSLTTGLQYF.